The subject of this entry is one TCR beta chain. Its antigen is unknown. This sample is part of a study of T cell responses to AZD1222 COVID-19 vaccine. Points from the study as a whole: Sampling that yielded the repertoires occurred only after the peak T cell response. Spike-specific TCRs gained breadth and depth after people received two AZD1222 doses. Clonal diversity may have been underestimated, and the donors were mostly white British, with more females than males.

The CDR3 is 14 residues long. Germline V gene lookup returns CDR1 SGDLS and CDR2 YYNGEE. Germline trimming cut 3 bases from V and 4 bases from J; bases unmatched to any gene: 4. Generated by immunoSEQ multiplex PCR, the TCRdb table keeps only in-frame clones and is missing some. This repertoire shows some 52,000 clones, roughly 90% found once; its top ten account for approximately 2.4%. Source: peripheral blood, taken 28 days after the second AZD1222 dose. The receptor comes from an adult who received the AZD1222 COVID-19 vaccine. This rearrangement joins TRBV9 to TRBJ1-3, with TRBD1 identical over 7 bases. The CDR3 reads CASSARTGGNTIYF. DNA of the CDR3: TGTGCCAGCAGCGCGCGGACAGGCGGAAACACCATATATTTT.